This entry describes one T cell receptor beta chain. This clonotype has only one observation. Its antigen target is currently unknown. Nothing much larger sits one base from this clone, and base qualities are not available. Library generation was performed with 5' RACE. A second PCR of roughly 7 to 11 cycles was performed with a sample-barcoded 5' primer and a J-beta primer mix. A unique molecular identifier was introduced onto each TCR beta cDNA molecule by a template-switch 5' adaptor carrying 12 random nucleotides. Each sample yielded at least 2.5 million CDR3-containing paired-end reads. All of the RNA was converted into first-strand cDNA using the Mint cDNA synthesis kit, with a TRBC-specific oligonucleotide serving as the primer. All cDNA was treated with uracil-DNA glycosylase and then went through a first 18-cycle PCR with the universal primers M1SS and BC2_uni_R. The authors' pipeline ran thus. Normalization of each sample was performed by random selection of 1 million high-quality reads, each carrying a distinct molecular identifier. Reads sharing molecular identifiers were discarded rather than binned into consensus sequences. MiTCR, set to a Q25 quality threshold and the strictest error-elimination algorithm, was used for CDR3 identification, clonotype clustering and error correction. A nonparametric unseen species model using Euler transformation provided a lower-bound estimate of total TCR beta diversity. TCRdb reprocessed the public reads (quality trimming at Q25 with fastp, clone calling with MiXCR) and kept in-frame beta chains. For every CDR3 protein sequence, its rows merge into one entry that carries the most common genes and DNA. These V and J calls derive from TCRdb rather than the authors' analysis. For this sample there are approximately 2,000,000 distinct CDR3 sequences; roughly two fifths appear just once. The biggest ten clones account for roughly 23% of the sample.

Donors were roughly 40 systemically healthy Caucasian individuals from Russia aged roughly 6 to 90 years. Around 10 milliliters of peripheral blood were collected from each donor into EDTA-treated Vacutainer tubes. Ficoll-Paque density-gradient centrifugation was used to isolate PBMCs, with at least 6.5 million obtained per sample. Trizol reagent was used to extract total RNA from the PBMCs, yielding at least 5.5 micrograms per sample. For every donor, an aliquot of PBMCs went through flow cytometry to measure the percentages of naive CD45RAhigh/CD27high T cells. The source of the sample is a study of blood T cells in healthy people across ages (dated by TCRdb to about 2015). As for the study more broadly: In model experiments, roughly one uniquely barcoded TCR beta cDNA molecule per two T cells was captured by template switching. The study measured age-related changes in TCR beta repertoire diversity using deep sequencing normalized with unique cDNA molecular identifiers. The donors were divided into four age groups: young (average around 15 years), middle-aged (roughly 42), aged (approximately 62) and long-lived (about 84). To avoid experimental bias, donors of different ages were randomly spread across the sequencing lanes. The study analyzed two additional independent replicas of 1 million unique cDNA reads from the same blood draw for two donors, one aged 18 to 30 and one aged 80 or older.

According to the germline V gene, CDR1 reads SQVTM and CDR2 reads ANQGSEA. From the cysteine up to the phenylalanine, the CDR3 has a length of 14 residues. Only the CDR3 DNA stays, 42 bases, in frame from base 1. The paper's findings and limits, for the study overall: Because donor CMV infection status was unknown, age-related changes in expanded clonotypes were potentially confounded. Compared with the aged group, more naive CD4+ T cells, fewer expanded clones and increased TCR diversity were shown by the long-lived group, suggesting age selection. Conclusive comparison of naive and antigen-experienced compartments was prevented by the profiling of bulk unsorted PBMCs. Estimates of total diversity from one million sequenced T cells were regarded as lower bounds and underestimates. The percentage of naive T cells measured by flow cytometry correlated strongly with observed TCR beta diversity. As age increased, observed TCR beta diversity per million T cells dropped in a roughly linear way, and a significant reduction was already evident by age about 40.

The material sequenced was blood. This clonotype was obtained from a human donor in good health. The rearranged chain carries TRBV29-1 and TRBJ2-5; a weak D assignment points to TRBD2 (5 bases agree). The J call may be faulty, since TRBJ2-7 better matches the DNA end. The CDR3 region reads CSVGTLAVPDEQYF. The bases are TGCAGCGTTGGGACTCTCGCTGTCCCGGACGAGCAGTACTTC.